These T cell receptor beta chains were read from a single sample in a study of siplizumab effects on memory and regulatory T cells. Clones were sequenced by immunoSEQ multiplex PCR, and TCRdb holds only the in-frame ones, with some missing. This table has about 100,000 clones, approximately 91% appearing once. The specimen sequenced was CD4+ T cells sorted from blood. These TCRs come from a human donor in good health. Some clones in this sample may be carry-over from other donors' samples. CDR3s include the opening cysteine and the closing phenylalanine or tryptophan. The D gene is left open where the match is weak. Clone size appears in some rows only: once, few, many, or a class for an expanded clone.

J gene | V gene | D gene | clone size | CDR3 DNA | CDR3 protein
TRBJ1-3 | TRBV25-1 | - | - | TGTGCCAGCAGTGCCAGGGAAGCCATATATTTT | CASSAREAIYF
TRBJ2-7 | TRBV9 | - | - | TGTGCCAGCAGCGTAGGAGACCTTCAAGAGCAGTACTTC | CASSVGDLQEQYF
TRBJ1-2 | TRBV15 | - | - | TGTGCCACCAGCAGAGTCGATGTAGGCTACACCTTC | CATSRVDVGYTF
TRBJ1-5 | TRBV7-8 | - | - | TGTGCCAGCAGCTTATTACGGGTTGGTCAGCCCCAGCATTTT | CASSLLRVGQPQHF
TRBJ1-4 | TRBV5-8 | - | - | TGTGCCAGCAGAAGAGGGGTGTCCAGGGTCGGTGAAAAACTGTTTTTT | CASRRGVSRVGEKLFF
TRBJ1-1 | TRBV6-5 | TRBD1 | - | TGTGCCAGCAGTTCTGCGACAGGGCACCGAGAAGCTTTCTTT | CASSSATGHREAFF
TRBJ2-7 | TRBV15 | - | - | TGTGCCACCAGCAGAGGAGGTCTAGCTAGCTACGAGCAGTACTTC | CATSRGGLASYEQYF
TRBJ2-2 | TRBV19 | - | - | TGTGCCAGTAGTATAGGGGGCGGTAGCACCGGGGAGCTGTTTTTT | CASSIGGGSTGELFF
TRBJ1-1 | TRBV10-3 | - | - | TGTGCCATCAGGGTAGGGGCGGACACTGAAGCTTTCTTT | CAIRVGADTEAFF
TRBJ2-5 | TRBV6-5 | TRBD1 | - | TGTGCCAGCAGTTACTCGACAGGGGGTGAGACCCAGTACTTC | CASSYSTGGETQYF
TRBJ2-3 | TRBV6-6 | TRBD2 | - | TGTGCCAGCAGTTACGGGACTAGCGACACAGATACGCAGTATTTT | CASSYGTSDTDTQYF
TRBJ2-6 | TRBV5-8 | - | - | TGTGCCAGCAGCTTGGAAGGCGTATTCTCTGGGGCCAACGTCCTGACTTTC | CASSLEGVFSGANVLTF
TRBJ2-2 | TRBV7-9 | - | few | TGTGCCAGCAGCCCTCGGTTCTGGCAGGGCGAGAAAACCGGGGAGCTGTTTTTT | CASSPRFWQGEKTGELFF
TRBJ1-2 | TRBV7-3 | - | once | TGTGCCAGCAGCTCAACCGTCGTCAGGGAGGAGCACTATGGCTACACCTTC | CASSSTVVREEHYGYTF
TRBJ2-1 | TRBV18 | - | - | TGTGCCAGCTCTAACCAAGGTTCTATCTACAATGAGCAGTTCTTC | CASSNQGSIYNEQFF
TRBJ2-5 | TRBV15 | TRBD1 | - | TGTGCCACCAGCAAACCCCGGACAGGGAGGGAGACCCAGTACTTC | CATSKPRTGRETQYF
TRBJ1-2 | TRBV25-1 | - | - | TGTGCCAGCAGAACTAATTATGGCTACACCTTC | CASRTNYGYTF
TRBJ2-2 | TRBV11-2 | - | - | TGTGCCAGCAGCCTCAGGGCCCGGACGGGGGCCACCGGGGAGCTGTTTTTT | CASSLRARTGATGELFF
TRBJ2-1 | TRBV6-5 | - | - | TGTGCCAGCAGTTACTCGCCCAGGGGCTACAATGAGCAGTTCTTC | CASSYSPRGYNEQFF
TRBJ2-3 | TRBV5-6 | TRBD1 | once | TGTGCCAGCAGCTTGATTCAGGGGGCTCGCACAGATACGCAGTATTTT | CASSLIQGARTDTQYF
TRBJ2-1 | TRBV7-8 | TRBD2 | - | TGTGCCAGCAGCTTTAGCGGGCACGAGCAGTTCTTC | CASSFSGHEQFF
TRBJ1-2 | TRBV6-5 | - | - | TGTGCCAGCAGTTCCTCCTTCGCCCCGTTCTATGGCTACACCTTC | CASSSSFAPFYGYTF
TRBJ1-4 | TRBV28 | - | - | TGTGCCAGCAGTTTACAGACAGGAGGGAATGAAAAACTGTTTTTT | CASSLQTGGNEKLFF
TRBJ2-3 | TRBV2 | TRBD1 | - | TGTGCCAGCAGTGTCGTACAGGGGGCCGACACAGATACGCAGTATTTT | CASSVVQGADTDTQYF
TRBJ2-7 | TRBV7-2 | - | - | TGTGCCAGCAGCTTATTGGCTGCAGGGACTGGTGTCGAGCAGTACTTC | CASSLLAAGTGVEQYF
TRBJ2-7 | TRBV9 | - | - | TGTGCCAGCAGCGCAGGGGGCGGGAGAGACGAGCAGTACTTT | CASSAGGGRDEQYF
TRBJ1-1 | TRBV29-1 | - | few | TGCAGCGTTGAGGGGGCAAGGAACACTGAAGCTTTCTTT | CSVEGARNTEAFF
TRBJ2-7 | TRBV5-5 | - | - | TGTGCCAGCAGCTTTCTGGGGGCGGCCTACGAGCAGTACTTC | CASSFLGAAYEQYF
TRBJ1-5 | TRBV2 | - | once | TGTGCCAGCAGTGTCCCGGACAGCGGCGTCTTTTCAAACAATCAGCCCCAGCATTTT | CASSVPDSGVFSNNQPQHF
TRBJ2-3 | TRBV25-1 | - | - | TGTGCCAGCAGTGACAATACGCAGTATTTT | CASSDNTQYF
TRBJ1-1 | TRBV13 | TRBD1 | - | TGTGCCAGCAGCTCGGACAGGGGCACTGAAGCTTTCTTT | CASSSDRGTEAFF